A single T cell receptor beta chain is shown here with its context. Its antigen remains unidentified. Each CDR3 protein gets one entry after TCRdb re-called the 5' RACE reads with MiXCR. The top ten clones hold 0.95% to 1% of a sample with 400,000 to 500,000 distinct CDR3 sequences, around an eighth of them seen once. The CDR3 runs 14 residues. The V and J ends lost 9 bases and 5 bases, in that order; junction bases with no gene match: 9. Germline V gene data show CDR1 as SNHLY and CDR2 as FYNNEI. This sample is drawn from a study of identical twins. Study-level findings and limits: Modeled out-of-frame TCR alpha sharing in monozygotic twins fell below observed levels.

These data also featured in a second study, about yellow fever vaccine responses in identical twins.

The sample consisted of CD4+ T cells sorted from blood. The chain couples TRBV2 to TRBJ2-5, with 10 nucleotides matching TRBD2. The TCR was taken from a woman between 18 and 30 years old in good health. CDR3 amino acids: CASRTLAGDETQYF. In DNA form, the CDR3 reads TGTGCCAGTAGAACCCTAGCGGGGGATGAGACCCAGTACTTC. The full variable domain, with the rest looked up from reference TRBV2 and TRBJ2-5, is EPEVTQTPSHQVTQMGQEVILRCVPISNHLYFYWYRQILGQKVEFLVSFYNNEISEKSEIFDDQFSVERPDGSNFTLKIRSTKLEDSAMYFCASRTLAGDETQYFGPGTRLLVL.